One sample yielded the 5 T cell receptor beta chains listed below, sequenced in a study of T-cell reconstitution after alpha-beta-depleted transplantation in children. Preparation of the TCRbeta library involved a method that used unique molecular identifiers. MiXCR, applied by TCRdb to the PCR reads, yields one record per CDR3 protein. The table shows 90,000 to 95,000 distinct CDR3 sequences, with 12% occurring only once. This specimen consisted of PBMCs from the stem cell graft donor, obtained from the stem cell graft. The receptors shown here come from a human donor who donated a stem cell graft to a child with inherited bone marrow failure.

This clonotype was counted ten times or more. The rearrangement uses TRBV20-1 and TRBJ2-3; no definite D call. CDR3 length: 15 amino acids. V lost 7 bases and J lost 0, with 17 bases in between. Germline values: CDR1 DFQATT, CDR2 SNEGSKA (reference sequence). CDR3 sequence (DNA): TGCAGTGTGATCCAGGCACGTACTAGCACAGATACGCAGTATTTT. Translating gives CSVIQARTSTDTQYF.

The chain couples TRBV3-1 to TRBJ2-5; possible D gene TRBD2, 6 bases. The CDR3 sequence is 14 residues long. Germline V gives CDR1 LGHDT, CDR2 YNNKEL (reference sequence). V lost 3 bases and J lost 2, with 10 bases in between. The CDR3 coding sequence is TGTGCCAGCAGCCACTCCGGGACTCAAGAGACCCAGTACTTC. It encodes CASSHSGTQETQYF.

This clonotype came up many times. The chain employs TRBV6-5 and TRBJ2-2; no clear D gene. CDR3 length: 16 amino acids. Trimming stripped 0 bases from V and 1 base from J, with 9 bases between. Germline CDR1 MNHEY, CDR2 SVGAGI. The CDR3 here is CASSYSETQNTGELFF. The CDR3 DNA is TGTGCCAGCAGTTACTCCGAAACACAGAACACCGGGGAGCTGTTTTTT.

This clonotype was detected ten times or more. This chain links TRBV7-3 with TRBJ1-6; no definite D call. CDR1 is SGHTA and CDR2 is FQGTGA in the germline V gene. The CDR3 extends over 13 amino acids. Deletions cut 4 bases from V and 10 bases from J, with 11 bases between. CDR3 in amino acids: CASSSGLGSPLHF. The CDR3 region has the DNA TGTGCCAGCAGCTCCGGCCTAGGGTCACCCCTCCACTTT. Based on the CDR3 plus reference TRBV7-3 and TRBJ1-6, the full variable domain is GAGVSQTPSNKVTEKGKYVELRCDPISGHTALYWYRQSLGQGPEFLIYFQGTGAADDSGLPNDRFFAVRPEGSVSTLKIQRTERGDSAVYLCASSSGLGSPLHFGNGTRLTVT.

This clonotype came up many times. This sequence joins TRBV20-1 and TRBJ1-5, with unresolved D. Trimming took off 4 bases at V and 0 bases at J, with 13 bases between the two ends. The CDR3 covers 15 residues. The V gene's germline CDR1 is DFQATT and CDR2 SNEGSKA (reference sequence). CDR3 protein: CSAIPGSYSNQPQHF. The CDR3 DNA reads as TGCAGTGCTATACCGGGATCCTATAGCAATCAGCCCCAGCATTTT.